This entry describes one T cell receptor beta chain. The data belong to a study of blood T cell repertoires in COVID-19. Study as a whole: Acute and convalescent COVID-19 specimens originated in the United States, Italy and Spain. Sample material is recorded as cDNA or gDNA derived from T cells, B-cell-depleted T cells, or PBMCs.

The method was immunoSEQ multiplex PCR; TCRdb's version includes in-frame clones alone and lacks a portion of them. This sample has around 200,000 clones, with approximately 80% found just once. Germline V gene lookup returns CDR1 SGHNT and CDR2 YENEEA. V lost 4 bases and J 1 base, leaving 13 bases between the germline ends. This CDR3 comprises 15 residues. V is TRBV11-3 and J is TRBJ1-1; D is ambiguous. The specimen sequenced was peripheral blood. The clonotype comes from a woman in her thirties or forties with COVID-19, enrolled during active disease. The CDR3 sequence: CASSSGLSRNTEAFF. The CDR3 DNA reads as TGTGCCAGCAGCTCGGGATTAAGCAGGAACACTGAAGCTTTCTTT.